The 2 T cell receptor beta chains listed next were all sequenced from one sample in a study of T-cell memory formation after mild COVID-19 (dated by TCRdb to the early 2020s). Libraries were prepared through 5' RACE. The data were produced on an Illumina NovaSeq 6000. TCRdb reprocessed the public reads (quality trimming at Q25 with fastp, clone calling with MiXCR) and kept in-frame beta chains. Identical CDR3 proteins give one entry, which carries the most common genes and DNA. Recorded for this sample are 100,000 to 150,000 distinct CDR3 sequences; approximately 15% of them occurred a single time. In total, the top ten clones hold roughly 5% of the sample. Sequences were obtained from PBMCs or a T cell subset sorted from them (not recorded which). The receptors come from a man between 18 and 29 years old who had mild COVID-19 (a few samples of this study predate the infection). The sample titles of this study are shuffled in the database, so cell type and time point are left out; the donor was told from shared clones.

CDR3 coding DNA: TGCAGTGCTGGGACCTTACAAGAGACCCAGTACTTC. As protein: CSAGTLQETQYF. The genes are TRBV20-1 and TRBJ2-5; D may correspond to TRBD1 or TRBD2 (5 bases each). The CDR3 is 12 residues long. V lost 5 bases, J lost 2 bases, and 9 bases lay in between. Germline CDR1 reads DFQATT; CDR2 reads SNEGSKA (reference sequence).

This clonotype showed up just a few times. The chain carries TRBV20-1 and TRBJ2-2; D is unresolved. This CDR3 contains 15 residues. Germline CDR1 DFQATT, CDR2 SNEGSKA (reference sequence). The ends were cut back, 6 bases at V and 3 bases at J, with 17 bases in the middle. This CDR3 reads CSAWQWRGDTGELFF. The DNA for the CDR3 is TGCAGTGCCTGGCAATGGCGTGGGGACACCGGGGAGCTGTTTTTT.